This TCR beta chain was obtained from a study of OX40 agonist ivuxolimab in advanced cancers. Turning to the study itself: Mean age about 60 years, range roughly 23 to 79; around 80% male. Partial responses were achieved by three patients, of whom one had hepatocellular carcinoma and two had cutaneous melanoma.

Blood was sampled at baseline, cycle 4 day 1, and cycle 7 day 1. The data were produced by immunoSEQ multiplex PCR, yet TCRdb's version contains in-frame clones alone and is incomplete. Among about 95,000 clones listed, roughly 89% were seen once. The V gene's germline CDR1 is LNHDA and CDR2 SQIVND (reference sequence). CDR3 size: 13 residues. V was cut by 10 bases and J by 0 bases, with 13 bases left in between. The TCR originated in an adult with an advanced solid tumor such as melanoma, head and neck, liver or kidney cancer. The V call is TRBV19, the J call TRBJ2-7; D is possibly TRBD1 (5 bases). The material sequenced was CD4+ or CD8+ T cells sorted from blood, taken in a trial of the OX40 agonist ivuxolimab. The CDR3 loop is CATAQDNSYEQYF. The DNA for the CDR3 is TGTGCCACCGCACAGGACAACTCCTACGAGCAGTACTTC.